What follows are 26 T cell receptor beta chains derived from one specimen sequenced in a study of blood T cells in healthy people across ages. Through a sample-barcoded 5' primer and a J-beta primer mix, a second PCR was run for roughly 7 to 11 cycles. TCRdb passed the 5' RACE reads through MiXCR, listing each CDR3 protein once. The profile shows over 1.5 million distinct CDR3 sequences, less than 50% of them singletons. The sequencing sample was made of blood. These TCRs come from a woman in her thirties or forties in good health.

This chain connects TRBV6-2 or TRBV6-3 to TRBJ1-1; 9 nucleotides agree with TRBD1. The V and J ends lost 2 bases and 5 bases, in that order; junction bases with no gene match: 9. Germline V lookup: CDR1 MNHEY, CDR2 SVGEGT. The length of the CDR3 is 16 residues. For the CDR3, the DNA is TGTGCCAGCAGTTACGACAGACAGGGGGGAAAAACTGAAGCTTTCTTT. Amino acids: CASSYDRQGGKTEAFF.

This clonotype appeared a few times. This rearrangement joins TRBV6-6 to TRBJ1-5, with D unresolved. Germline values: CDR1 MNHNY, CDR2 SVGAGI (reference sequence). V gave up 7 bases and J gave up 6 bases, with 19 bases separating them. CDR3 length equals 15 residues. This CDR3 is CASKPREGDGQPQHF. The CDR3 DNA is TGTGCCAGCAAGCCCCGGGAGGGAGATGGTCAGCCCCAGCATTTT.

V usage is TRBV9 and J usage is TRBJ2-2; either TRBD1 or TRBD2 may fit D (6 bases each). The germline gives CDR1 SGDLS, CDR2 YYNGEE. Trimming pared 8 bases from V and 1 base from J, leaving 9 bases between. The length of the CDR3 is 13 residues. CDR3 sequence: CASKGGNTGELFF. CDR3 bases: TGTGCCAGTAAGGGGGGGAACACCGGGGAGCTGTTTTTT.

The V gene is TRBV5-1, the J gene TRBJ2-5, with 8 bases that match TRBD2. The V gene's germline CDR1 is SGHRS and CDR2 YFSETQ. The V gene end was trimmed by 0 bases and the J gene end by 2 bases; junction bases not matched to a gene: 6. CDR3 length: 16 residues. CDR3 sequence reads: CASSLGAGAIQETQYF. Written as DNA, the CDR3 is TGCGCCAGCAGCTTGGGAGCGGGGGCGATTCAAGAGACCCAGTACTTC.

This clonotype was seen only once. The chain recombines TRBV29-1 with TRBJ2-1; tentatively, D is TRBD1 or TRBD2 (6 bases each). V lost 6 bases and J 0 bases, leaving 15 bases between the germline ends. CDR3 size: 15 residues. The germline CDR1 and CDR2 sequences are SQVTM and ANQGSEA. The CDR3 region has the DNA TGCAGCGTCACAGGGACTGTGAGCTCCTACAATGAGCAGTTCTTC. This codes for CSVTGTVSSYNEQFF.

The chain is built from TRBV29-1 and TRBJ2-5; TRBD1 aligns across 8 bases. The CDR3 contains 14 residues. The germline gives CDR1 SQVTM, CDR2 ANQGSEA. Unmatched junction bases numbered 8, after V lost 2 bases and J lost 6 bases. The CDR3, as DNA: TGCAGCGTTGAACCTGACAGGGGTCGGAAGACCCAGTACTTC. Amino acids: CSVEPDRGRKTQYF.

The chain uses TRBV20-1 and TRBJ2-7, with 7 bases matching TRBD2. V lost 5 bases, J lost 0 bases, and 7 bases stayed unmatched. This CDR3 contains 14 residues. CDR1 DFQATT and CDR2 SNEGSKA come from the germline V gene (reference sequence). The CDR3 region has the DNA TGCAGTGCTCGTCGAGCGGGGTTCTCCTACGAGCAGTACTTC. Encoded protein: CSARRAGFSYEQYF.

This sequence joins TRBV12-3 or TRBV12-4 and TRBJ2-3, with D perhaps matching TRBD1 or TRBD2 (5 bases each). V was cut by 6 bases and J by 5 bases, with 12 bases left in between. The CDR3 is made up of 13 amino acids. CDR3 amino acids: CASSRVGEDTQYF. For the CDR3, the DNA is TGTGCCAGCAGCCGAGTGGGGGAAGATACGCAGTATTTT.

The chain links TRBV3-1 to TRBJ2-5, with D possibly being TRBD1 (6 bases). Germline-derived CDR1 and CDR2 are LGHDT and YNNKEL (reference sequence). The CDR3 loop spans 15 amino acids. V was shortened by 0 bases and J by 5 bases, with 13 bases between the two germline ends. For the CDR3, the DNA is TGTGCCAGCAGCCAAGAAGGGGGAAGATTGGAGACCCAGTACTTC. This gives the protein CASSQEGGRLETQYF.

The chain uses TRBV7-6 and TRBJ2-5; 9 bases line up with TRBD2. The J segment lost 5 bases and the V segment lost 5 bases, leaving 6 bases of the junction unmatched. In germline, CDR1 is SGHVS, CDR2 FNYEAQ. The CDR3 length is 14 residues. The CDR3, as DNA: TGTGCCAGCAGCCGCGGGACTAGCAGCGAGACCCAGTACTTC. This sequence encodes CASSRGTSSETQYF. The variable domain in full, completed from reference TRBV7-6 and TRBJ2-5, reads GAGVSQSPRYKVTKRGQDVALRCDPISGHVSLYWYRQALGQGPEFLTYFNYEAQQDKSGLPNDRFSAERPEGSISTLTIQRTEQRDSAMYRCASSRGTSSETQYFGPGTRLLVL.

For this clonotype: Being one base from a much bigger clone, this may be a read error. This chain uses TRBV5-1 with TRBJ2-7; D may correspond to TRBD1 or TRBD2 (5 bases each). V was pared by 4 bases and J by 3 bases, with 14 bases between. The CDR3 runs 14 residues. Germline loops: CDR1 SGHRS, CDR2 YFSETQ. The DNA of the CDR3 is TGCGCCAGCAGCCTGTGGGACGACGACTACGAGCAGTACTTC. It is translated as CASSLWDDDYEQYF.

V and J are TRBV6-6 and TRBJ2-7; D is tentatively TRBD1 or TRBD2 (5 bases each). The J call may be incorrect, as the DNA end agrees better with TRBJ2-5. The CDR3 covers 14 residues. The V gene's germline CDR1 is MNHNY and CDR2 SVGAGI (reference sequence). Here the CDR3 reads CASTGGRAQETQYF. The CDR3 DNA follows: TGTGCCAGCACTGGGGGACGAGCACAAGAGACCCAGTACTTC.

The V gene is TRBV4-1, the J gene TRBJ2-4; unclear D gene. Trimming left V 0 bases short and J 14 bases short, with 14 bases between. Germline-derived CDR1 and CDR2 are MGHRA and YSYEKL. CDR3 length equals 13 residues. The CDR3 spells CASSQDPTRLKYF. Here the CDR3 DNA reads TGCGCCAGCAGCCAAGATCCCACTCGGCTGAAGTACTTC.

The chain carries TRBV9 and TRBJ2-5, with D perhaps TRBD2 (5 bases). Trimming left V 6 bases short and J 1 base short, with 13 bases between. The CDR3 totals 14 residues. CDR1 and CDR2 (germline): SGDLS, YYNGEE. The CDR3 coding sequence is TGTGCCAGCAACTCCGGCGCGGGCCAAGAGACCCAGTACTTC. Its protein product is CASNSGAGQETQYF.

The chain joins TRBV5-1 to TRBJ1-6; 9 positions match TRBD1. The CDR3 has 15 amino acids. Germline assignment: CDR1 SGHRS and CDR2 YFSETQ. J lost 7 bases, V lost 7 bases, and 9 bases had no gene match. The CDR3 DNA sequence: TGCGCCAGCGGCTATGGACAGGGGAGCAATTCACCCCTCCACTTT. This codes for CASGYGQGSNSPLHF. Based on the CDR3 plus reference TRBV5-1 and TRBJ1-6, the full variable domain is KAGVTQTPRYLIKTRGQQVTLSCSPISGHRSVSWYQQTPGQGLQFLFEYFSETQRNKGNFPGRFSGRQFSNSRSEMNVSTLELGDSALYLCASGYGQGSNSPLHFGNGTRLTVT.

This chain joins TRBV7-3 and TRBJ1-6, with 8 bases matching TRBD1. This CDR3 is 14 amino acids long. CDR1 and CDR2 (germline): SGHTA, FQGTGA. The junction had 4 bases not matched to a gene; V was cut back by 5 bases and J by 7 bases. The CDR3 nucleotides read TGTGCCAGCAGCATGACAGGGGTAAATTCACCCCTCCACTTT. This translates into CASSMTGVNSPLHF.

There are many counts of this clonotype. V usage is TRBV7-2 and J usage is TRBJ2-1, with a tentative D call TRBD2 (6 bases). Trimming removed 3 bases from V and 15 bases from J, with 15 bases in between. The CDR3 sequence is 12 residues long. Germline loops: CDR1 SGHTA, CDR2 FQGNSA. The CDR3 DNA reads as TGTGCCAGCAGCTTTGAGAGACTAGGAGTGTTCTTC. This codes for CASSFERLGVFF.

This clonotype has just one count. The chain couples TRBV20-1 to TRBJ2-5, with 12 bases lining up with TRBD2. CDR3 length: 15 residues. Per the germline V gene, CDR1 is DFQATT and CDR2 is SNEGSKA (reference sequence). Losses at the gene ends were 5 bases for V and 6 bases for J; bases not matched to a gene: 10. Here the CDR3 DNA reads TGCAGTGCTGCGGCTAGCGGGGGGGCACTAAAGACCCAGTACTTC. The encoded protein is CSAAASGGALKTQYF.

Here the CDR3 DNA reads TGTGCCAGCAGCCCGCCGACAGGGGCGGGAAACGAGCAGTACTTC. Translated, it gives CASSPPTGAGNEQYF. The chain recombines TRBV5-4 with TRBJ2-7, with 8 bases identical to TRBD1. The CDR3 contains 15 residues. Germline V gene lookup returns CDR1 SGHNT and CDR2 YYREEE (reference sequence). J was trimmed by 5 bases and V by 4 bases; bases with no gene match: 11.

The J gene is TRBJ2-2, the V gene TRBV28; maybe TRBD1 (5 bases). CDR3 size: 15 residues. V lost 4 bases and J lost 7, with 16 bases in between. Germline assignment: CDR1 MDHEN and CDR2 SYDVKM. The CDR3 region is CASSYGAQGHGELFF. As DNA, the CDR3 is TGTGCCAGCAGTTATGGGGCCCAGGGCCACGGGGAGCTGTTTTTT. The full variable domain, in which reference TRBV28 and TRBJ2-2 provide the parts outside the CDR3, is DVKVTQSSRYLVKRTGEKVFLECVQDMDHENMFWYRQDPGLGLRLIYFSYDVKMKEKGDIPEGYSVSREKKERFSLILESASTNQTSMYLCASSYGAQGHGELFFGEGSRLTVL.

The chain's CDR3 is CASSRSTGRIGEQYF. As DNA, the CDR3 is TGTGCCAGCTCACGGTCGACAGGGCGGATTGGCGAGCAGTACTTC. This chain links TRBV18 with TRBJ2-7; TRBD1 agrees at 7 bases. Germline V CDR1 and CDR2: KGHSH, LQKENI. V lost 4 bases to trimming and J lost 6 bases; unmatched junction nucleotides: 12. The CDR3 covers 15 residues.

This clonotype has just a few counts. This chain joins TRBV7-2 and TRBJ2-5; weak D call: TRBD1 (5 bases). Germline V gene sequence: CDR1 SGHTA, CDR2 FQGNSA. CDR3 length: 16 residues. V dropped 2 bases and J dropped 5 bases, with 18 bases sitting between them. CDR3 region: CASSLQAGRGWETQYF. CDR3 DNA: TGTGCCAGCAGCTTACAGGCCGGTAGGGGCTGGGAGACCCAGTACTTC.

This clonotype was recorded a few times. V and J are TRBV9 and TRBJ2-1; D remains unclear. CDR1 is SGDLS and CDR2 is YYNGEE in the germline V gene. The CDR3 totals 11 residues. Trimming removed 3 bases from V and 12 bases from J, with 10 bases in between. CDR3 amino acids: CASSGPLGQFF. CDR3 sequence (DNA): TGTGCCAGCAGCGGCCCCCTAGGGCAGTTCTTC. Full variable domain (remainder filled in from reference TRBV9 and TRBJ2-1): DSGVTQTPKHLITATGQRVTLRCSPRSGDLSVYWYQQSLDQGLQFLIQYYNGEERAKGNILERFSAQQFPDLHSELNLSSLELGDSALYFCASSGPLGQFFGPGTRLTVL.

This clonotype turned up a few times. This chain joins TRBV7-9 and TRBJ2-3; no clear D gene. This CDR3 contains 16 residues. Germline CDR1 is SEHNR and CDR2 is FQNEAQ (reference sequence). V dropped 2 bases and J dropped 0 bases, with 12 bases sitting between them. This CDR3 is CASSLPVRVSTDTQYF. CDR3 DNA sequence: TGTGCCAGCAGCTTACCCGTACGAGTTAGCACAGATACGCAGTATTTT.

The sample holds a few counts of this clonotype. The V and J genes are TRBV10-3 and TRBJ2-1; 7 bases fit TRBD1. The junction had 8 bases not matched to a gene; V was cut back by 10 bases and J by 5 bases. The CDR3 consists of 13 residues. The germline gives CDR1 ENHRY, CDR2 SYGVKD. CDR3 residues: CATGDRNNNEQFF. Written as DNA, the CDR3 is TGTGCCACCGGGGACAGAAACAACAATGAGCAGTTCTTC.

The chain uses TRBV4-3 and TRBJ2-7; 9 positions agree with TRBD2. The CDR3 runs to 15 residues. From germline, CDR1 is LGHNA and CDR2 YSLEER. The ends lost 4 bases at V and 5 bases at J; junction bases unmatched: 9. CDR3: CASSPAVGLAHEQYF. The DNA for the CDR3 is TGCGCCAGCAGCCCAGCGGTGGGACTAGCTCACGAGCAGTACTTC.